This is a list of T cell receptor beta chains from one sample in a study of blood T cell repertoires in COVID-19. TCRdb's copy holds only in-frame clones and misses some; the assay was immunoSEQ multiplex PCR. The table lists 430,000 or so clones, more than 75% of them singletons. Sequenced: PBMCs or T cells enriched from blood (not recorded which). These receptors were obtained from a woman aged 40 to 50 who had recovered from COVID-19. Both conserved end residues are part of each CDR3. The D gene is left open where the match is weak. For some rows the clone size is stated as once, few or many, or as a class when expanded; others skip it.

V	J	size	D	length	CDR3	DNA
TRBV11-2	TRBJ2-7	once	NA	14	CASSPERSSYEQYF	TGTGCCAGCAGCCCAGAGCGGAGCTCCTACGAGCAGTACTTC
TRBV5-1	TRBJ2-2	NA	TRBD2	17	CASSLASASGRTGELFF	TGCGCCAGCAGCTTGGCCTCGGCTAGCGGGAGGACCGGGGAGCTGTTTTTT
TRBV2	TRBJ2-7	NA	TRBD1	16	CASVRDRGSGTYEQYF	TGTGCCAGCGTCAGAGACAGGGGGAGTGGGACCTACGAGCAGTACTTC
TRBV7-2	TRBJ2-1	NA	TRBD2	15	CASSLRTSGINEQFF	TGTGCCAGCAGCCTGCGGACTAGCGGGATCAATGAGCAGTTCTTC
TRBV30	TRBJ1-5	NA	NA	13	CAWSKLANQPQHF	TGTGCCTGGAGTAAACTTGCCAATCAGCCCCAGCATTTT
TRBV19	TRBJ2-2	NA	TRBD1	15	CASNFGTGNTGELFF	TGTGCCAGTAATTTCGGGACAGGGAACACCGGGGAGCTGTTTTTT
TRBV5-4	TRBJ1-3	NA	TRBD1	16	CASSSTGQGAGNTIYF	TGTGCCAGCAGCTCAACTGGACAGGGGGCTGGAAACACCATATATTTT
TRBV11-2	TRBJ1-5	NA	NA	13	CASRGQTNQPQHF	TGTGCCAGCAGAGGACAGACTAATCAGCCCCAGCATTTT
TRBV7-2	TRBJ2-1	NA	NA	15	CASSLLGVSYNEQFF	TGTGCCAGCAGCTTGTTGGGAGTCTCCTACAATGAGCAGTTCTTC
TRBV7-9	TRBJ1-1	NA	NA	13	CATPVGDRTEAFF	TGTGCCACCCCTGTAGGGGATAGGACTGAAGCTTTCTTT
TRBV5-4	TRBJ2-2	NA	NA	19	CASSLPSGENYGNTGELFF	TGTGCCAGCAGCCTCCCTTCAGGGGAGAATTATGGAAACACCGGGGAGCTGTTTTTT
TRBV19	TRBJ2-7	NA	TRBD1	14	CASKPRDRAYEQYF	TGTGCCAGTAAACCCCGGGACAGGGCCTACGAGCAGTACTTC
TRBV18	TRBJ1-3	few	NA	17	CASQPSLTGRSGNTIYF	TGTGCCAGCCAACCCTCGTTGACAGGCCGCTCTGGAAACACCATATATTTT
TRBV6-2/TRBV6-3	TRBJ2-1	NA	NA	14	CASSHRAGHNEQFF	TGTGCCAGCAGTCACAGGGCAGGCCACAATGAGCAGTTCTTC
TRBV11-2	TRBJ2-1	NA	NA	14	CASSLDPGGYEQFF	TGTGCCAGCAGCTTAGATCCCGGGGGATATGAGCAGTTCTTC
TRBV19	TRBJ1-5	NA	NA	14	CASSSQPGPTPQHF	TGTGCCAGTAGTAGCCAACCAGGGCCTACGCCCCAGCATTTT
TRBV9	TRBJ2-2	NA	TRBD1	15	CASSSGQGRPGELFF	TGTGCCAGCAGCTCGGGACAGGGGAGGCCCGGGGAGCTGTTTTTT
TRBV14	TRBJ1-1	NA	NA	15	CASSQARDLNTEAFF	TGTGCCAGCAGCCAAGCCAGGGACTTGAACACTGAAGCTTTCTTT
TRBV7-2	TRBJ2-1	once	NA	15	CASSFGRAAGNEQFF	TGTGCCAGCAGCTTTGGTAGAGCGGCCGGAAATGAGCAGTTCTTC
TRBV7-9	TRBJ2-7	few	NA	15	CASSLVGGHSYEQYF	TGTGCCAGCAGCTTAGTTGGGGGACACAGCTACGAGCAGTACTTC
TRBV5-1	TRBJ1-2	NA	NA	15	CASSLDSRERYGYTF	TGCGCCAGCAGCCTAGACAGCCGTGAACGCTATGGCTACACCTTC